Presented here are 15 T cell receptor beta chains from one specimen sequenced in a study of blood T cell repertoires in COVID-19. Generated by immunoSEQ multiplex PCR, the TCRdb table keeps only in-frame clones and is missing some. The sample holds fewer than 250,000 clones, 84% seen once. Sequenced input: peripheral blood. The receptors shown here come from a woman aged 70-85 years with active or convalescent COVID-19.

This chain joins TRBV6-5 and TRBJ2-6, with TRBD1 matching over 9 bases. J lost 2 bases, V lost 8 bases, and 1 base had no gene match. Germline values: CDR1 MNHEY, CDR2 SVGAGI. The CDR3 length is 14 residues. CDR3 nucleotide sequence: TGTGCCAGCCGACAGGGGGCTGGGGCCAACGTCCTGACTTTC. Protein: CASRQGAGANVLTF.

The chain joins TRBV19 to TRBJ2-5, with D maybe TRBD1 (6 bases). V lost 2 bases and J lost 1, with 8 bases in between. The CDR3 is 14 amino acids. CDR1 is LNHDA, CDR2 SQIVND, per germline (reference sequence). CDR3 bases: TGTGCCAGTAGTATAACAGGGACCCAAGAGACCCAGTACTTC. This codes for CASSITGTQETQYF.

The sample holds one count of this clone. This CDR3 reads CASSVTGTSNYGYTF. The CDR3 DNA reads as TGTGCCAGCAGCGTTACAGGGACCTCTAACTATGGCTACACCTTC. This sequence joins TRBV9 and TRBJ1-2, with a possible D match to TRBD1 (6 bases). V was cut by 2 bases and J by 0 bases, with 11 bases left in between. The CDR3 extends over 15 amino acids. CDR1 is SGDLS and CDR2 is YYNGEE in the germline V gene. Variable domain in full (rest from reference TRBV9 and TRBJ1-2): DSGVTQTPKHLITATGQRVTLRCSPRSGDLSVYWYQQSLDQGLQFLIQYYNGEERAKGNILERFSAQQFPDLHSELNLSSLELGDSALYFCASSVTGTSNYGYTFGSGTRLTVV.

This clone was seen only a few times. The chain recombines TRBV6-5 with TRBJ1-6; no reliable D call. V was pared by 5 bases and J by 7 bases, with 15 bases between. The CDR3 has 15 residues. Germline-derived CDR1 and CDR2 are MNHEY and SVGAGI. The chain's CDR3 is CASSRTAGGNSPLHF. The CDR3 DNA sequence: TGTGCCAGCAGTCGGACGGCGGGAGGGAATTCACCCCTCCACTTT.

The chain joins TRBV6-5 to TRBJ2-1; 7 bases are shared with TRBD1. Trimming cost V 0 bases and J 9 bases; bases outside gene matches: 8. Germline V gives CDR1 MNHEY, CDR2 SVGAGI. The CDR3 covers 15 residues. The CDR3 region has the DNA TGTGCCAGCAGTTACTCGGCAGGGGGTGCGGGTGAGCAGTTCTTC. Translated, it gives CASSYSAGGAGEQFF.

The rearrangement uses TRBV6-1 and TRBJ1-1; 8 bases map to TRBD1. Germline CDR1 and CDR2: MNHNS and SASEGT. V lost 3 bases, J lost 7 bases, and 16 bases stayed unmatched. This CDR3 comprises 17 residues. CDR3 DNA sequence: TGTGCCAGCAGTGATACCACCTCATACGACAGGGGAAGTGAAGCTTTCTTT. Translating gives CASSDTTSYDRGSEAFF.

The chain links TRBV28 to TRBJ2-1, with 10 bases matching TRBD2. Germline CDR1 is MDHEN and CDR2 is SYDVKM. CDR3 size: 17 residues. V gave up 5 bases and J gave up 9 bases; unmatched junction bases: 16. The CDR3 bases are TGTGCCAGCAGTCACCACCTTGGGGCTAGCGGGAGTTTTGAGCAGTTCTTC. It yields the protein CASSHHLGASGSFEQFF.

The rearrangement joins TRBV2 to TRBJ1-2; possible D gene TRBD1, 5 bases. This CDR3 is built from 14 residues. Trimming took off 6 bases at V and 0 bases at J, with 11 bases between the two ends. Germline V gene data show CDR1 as SNHLY and CDR2 as FYNNEI. CDR3 sequence: CASRPQGSNYGYTF. CDR3 nucleotide sequence: TGTGCCAGCAGACCTCAGGGTTCTAACTATGGCTACACCTTC.

This clone came up once. The chain uses TRBV7-6 and TRBJ2-7, with TRBD2 matching 16 bases. V lost 5 bases to trimming and J lost 0 bases; unmatched junction nucleotides: 4. The germline gives CDR1 SGHVS, CDR2 FNYEAQ. The CDR3 loop spans 17 amino acids. The CDR3 protein is CASSPGLAGGLSYEQYF. For the CDR3, the DNA is TGTGCCAGCAGCCCGGGACTAGCGGGAGGGCTCTCCTACGAGCAGTACTTC.

The V gene is TRBV5-6, the J gene TRBJ2-1; TRBD2 matches 9 bases. After removal of 0 bases from V and 8 bases from J, the junction contained 9 bases not matched to a gene. Germline V CDR1 and CDR2: SGHDT, YYEEEE. The CDR3 is made up of 16 amino acids. CDR3 in amino acids: CASSLGLAGVRHEQFF. The DNA for the CDR3 is TGTGCCAGCAGCTTGGGATTAGCGGGAGTTAGGCATGAGCAGTTCTTC.

V usage is TRBV27 and J usage is TRBJ2-5; TRBD1 matches at 10 bases. The CDR3 extends over 16 amino acids. V gave up 2 bases and J gave up 6 bases; unmatched junction bases: 9. CDR1 and CDR2 from the germline V gene are MNHEY and SMNVEV (reference sequence). The DNA of the CDR3 is TGTGCCAGCAGTTTACTAGGGACAGGGGTCGGGAAGACCCAGTACTTC. This sequence encodes CASSLLGTGVGKTQYF.

This rearrangement joins TRBV18 to TRBJ2-5, with D possibly being TRBD2 (7 bases). V was pared by 6 bases and J by 4 bases, with 15 bases between. Germline V lookup: CDR1 KGHSH, CDR2 LQKENI. The CDR3 has 14 residues. The DNA of the CDR3 is TGTGCCAGCTCTACCCGCGGGGGCGTAGAGACCCAGTACTTC. Its protein is CASSTRGGVETQYF.

This clone was counted between two and nine times. J is TRBJ1-5 and V is TRBV2; a possible D gene is TRBD1 (5 bases). The CDR3 has 15 amino acids. Germline V gives CDR1 SNHLY, CDR2 FYNNEI. Trimming took off 4 bases at V and 2 bases at J, with 12 bases between the two ends. CDR3 in amino acids: CASSVGDIRNQPQHF. CDR3 in DNA: TGTGCCAGCAGTGTAGGGGATATTCGCAATCAGCCCCAGCATTTT.

This chain connects TRBV23-1 to TRBJ1-2, with 7 bases lining up with TRBD1. TRBV23-1 has ORF status, its function being uncertain. The J segment lost 8 bases and the V segment lost 0 bases, leaving 12 bases of the junction unmatched. The CDR3 loop spans 16 amino acids. The CDR3 bases are TGCGCCAGCAGTCAATCCCGGGACAGAATGATGTGGGGCTACACCTTC. As protein: CASSQSRDRMMWGYTF.

This rearrangement joins TRBV5-1 to TRBJ2-1, with TRBD2 as a possible D gene (6 bases). Germline V gives CDR1 SGHRS, CDR2 YFSETQ. This CDR3 spans 14 amino acids. The V and J ends lost 4 bases and 7 bases respectively, with 15 bases between them. The CDR3 DNA reads as TGCGCCAGCAGCGACGGGGCGGAGGGAAATGAGCAGTTCTTC. Amino acid sequence: CASSDGAEGNEQFF.